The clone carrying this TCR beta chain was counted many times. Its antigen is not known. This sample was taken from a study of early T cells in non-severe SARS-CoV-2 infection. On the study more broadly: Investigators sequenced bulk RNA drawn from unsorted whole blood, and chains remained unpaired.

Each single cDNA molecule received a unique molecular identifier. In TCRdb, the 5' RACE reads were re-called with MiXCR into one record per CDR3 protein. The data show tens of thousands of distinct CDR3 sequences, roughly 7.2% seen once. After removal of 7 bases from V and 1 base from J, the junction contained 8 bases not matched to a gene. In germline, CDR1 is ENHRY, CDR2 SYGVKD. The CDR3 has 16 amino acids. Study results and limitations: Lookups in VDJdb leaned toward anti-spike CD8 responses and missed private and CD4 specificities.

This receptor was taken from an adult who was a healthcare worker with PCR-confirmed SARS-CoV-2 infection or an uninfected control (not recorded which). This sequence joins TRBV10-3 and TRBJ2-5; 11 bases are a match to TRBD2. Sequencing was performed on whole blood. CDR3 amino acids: CAIKAWTSGSQETQYF. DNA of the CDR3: TGTGCCATCAAGGCTTGGACTAGCGGGTCCCAAGAGACCCAGTACTTC.